The present TCR beta chain was sequenced within a study of T cell responses to AZD1222 COVID-19 vaccine. Repertoires were generated with immunoSEQ multiplex PCR, while TCRdb's copy carries only in-frame clones and drops some. The data show roughly 140,000 clones, with 85% to 95% seen just once and 1.3% held by the top ten. This clone was recorded only once. V lost 0 bases, J lost 0 bases, and 10 bases lay in between. Germline assignment: CDR1 SGHDT and CDR2 YYEEEE. This CDR3 has 16 residues. This material consisted of peripheral blood, taken on day 0 of AZD1222 vaccination. This TCR was recovered from an adult in good health. The J gene is TRBJ2-1, the V gene TRBV5-6, with D unresolved. The CDR3 nucleotides read TGTGCCAGCAGCTTGGTGGATTTAAGCTCCTACAATGAGCAGTTCTTC. Protein: CASSLVDLSSYNEQFF.